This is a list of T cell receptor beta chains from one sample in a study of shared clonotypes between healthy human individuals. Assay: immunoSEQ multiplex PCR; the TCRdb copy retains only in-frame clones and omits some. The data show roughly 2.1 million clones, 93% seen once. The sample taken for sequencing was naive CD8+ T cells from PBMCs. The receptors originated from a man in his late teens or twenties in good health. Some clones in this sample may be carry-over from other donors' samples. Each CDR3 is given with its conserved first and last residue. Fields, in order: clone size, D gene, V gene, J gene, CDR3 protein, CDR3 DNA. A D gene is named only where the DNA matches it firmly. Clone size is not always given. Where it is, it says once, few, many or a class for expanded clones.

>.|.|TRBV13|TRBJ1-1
CASSLGQRGTEAFF
TGTGCCAGCAGTCTCGGACAGCGAGGCACTGAAGCTTTCTTT
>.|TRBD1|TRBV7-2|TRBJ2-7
CASSLVTGGAYEQYF
TGTGCCAGCAGCTTAGTGACAGGGGGGGCCTACGAGCAGTACTTC
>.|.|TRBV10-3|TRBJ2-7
CAISDLRTGYGYEQYF
TGTGCCATCAGTGACTTACGAACAGGGTACGGCTACGAGCAGTACTTC
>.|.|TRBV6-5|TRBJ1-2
CASKLNREYGYTF
TGTGCCAGCAAATTAAACAGGGAATATGGCTACACCTTC
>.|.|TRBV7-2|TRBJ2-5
CASSFARGAETQYF
TGTGCCAGCAGCTTCGCGAGGGGAGCAGAGACCCAGTACTTC
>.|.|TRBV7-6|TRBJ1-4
CASTPSARLANEKLFF
TGTGCCAGCACCCCCTCGGCCCGGCTTGCTAATGAAAAACTGTTTTTT
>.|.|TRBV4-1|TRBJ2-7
CASSQERDGYEQYF
TGCGCCAGCAGCCAAGAGAGGGACGGCTACGAGCAGTACTTC
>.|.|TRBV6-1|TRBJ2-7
CASTDSYEQYF
TGTGCCAGCACGGACTCCTACGAGCAGTACTTC
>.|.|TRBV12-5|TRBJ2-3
CASGQGRQSTDTQYF
TGTGCTAGTGGCCAAGGGAGGCAGAGCACAGATACGCAGTATTTT
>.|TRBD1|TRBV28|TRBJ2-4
CASSFLATGQGAEGKNIQYF
TGTGCCAGCAGTTTCCTAGCCACGGGACAGGGGGCTGAAGGCAAAAACATTCAGTACTTC
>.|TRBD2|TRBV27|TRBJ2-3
CASSFLLAGVTDTQYF
TGTGCCAGCAGTTTCCTACTAGCGGGGGTCACAGATACGCAGTATTTT
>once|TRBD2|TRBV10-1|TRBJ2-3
CASSETLTSGTSTDTQYF
TGCGCCAGCAGTGAGACACTGACTAGCGGGACTAGCACAGATACGCAGTATTTT
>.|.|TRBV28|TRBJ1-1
CASTIHGENTEAFF
TGTGCCAGCACCATACACGGAGAGAACACTGAAGCTTTCTTT
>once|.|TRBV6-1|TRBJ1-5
CASSEAATPRGNQPQHF
TGTGCCAGCAGTGAAGCGGCGACCCCGAGGGGCAATCAGCCCCAGCATTTT
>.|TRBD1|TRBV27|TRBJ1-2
CASSSGTGGFWYGYTF
TGTGCCAGCAGCTCCGGGACAGGGGGCTTTTGGTATGGCTACACCTTC
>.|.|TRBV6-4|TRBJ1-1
CASSANHNTEAFF
TGTGCCAGCAGTGCGAATCATAACACTGAAGCTTTCTTT
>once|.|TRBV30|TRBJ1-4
CAWSDLREATNEKLFF
TGTGCCTGGAGCGACCTGCGTGAGGCGACTAATGAAAAACTGTTTTTT
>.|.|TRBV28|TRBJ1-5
CASSLDRGPPPQHF
TGTGCCAGCAGTTTAGATCGGGGCCCACCGCCCCAGCATTTT
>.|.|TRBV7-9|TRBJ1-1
CASSAMAEAFF
TGTGCCAGCAGCGCAATGGCTGAAGCTTTCTTT
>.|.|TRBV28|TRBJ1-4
CASRPGPQGLDEKLFF
TGTGCCAGCAGGCCTGGCCCGCAGGGGTTGGATGAAAAACTGTTTTTT
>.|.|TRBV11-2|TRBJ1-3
CASSLYSGNTIYF
TGTGCCAGCAGCTTATATTCTGGAAACACCATATATTTT
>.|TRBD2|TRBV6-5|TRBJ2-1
CASSYSGLAAYNEQFF
TGTGCCAGCAGTTACTCGGGACTAGCAGCCTACAATGAGCAGTTCTTC
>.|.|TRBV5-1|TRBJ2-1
CASRFESSYNEQFF
TGCGCCAGCCGGTTCGAATCCTCCTACAATGAGCAGTTCTTC
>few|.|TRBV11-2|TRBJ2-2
CASSHMRVGELFF
TGTGCCAGCAGCCACATGCGGGTCGGGGAGCTGTTTTTT
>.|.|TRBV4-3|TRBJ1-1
CASSQGPKNTEAFF
TGCGCCAGCAGCCAAGGACCGAAGAACACTGAAGCTTTCTTT